Presented here are 32 T cell receptor beta chains from one specimen sequenced in a study of blood T cell repertoires in COVID-19. Data came from immunoSEQ multiplex PCR; TCRdb stores just in-frame clones and leaves some out. The sample yields about 200,000 clones, 76% seen once. The sequencing input was PBMCs or T cells enriched from blood (not recorded which). These TCRs come from a woman in her fifties or sixties with acute COVID-19.

The V and J genes are TRBV25-1 and TRBJ1-2; TRBD1 matches 10 bases. Trimming cost V 4 bases and J 14 bases; bases outside gene matches: 7. Germline lookup yields CDR1 MGHDK and CDR2 SYGVNS. The CDR3 spans 12 residues. The CDR3 spells CASSAGTGADTF. The CDR3 coding sequence is TGTGCCAGCAGTGCCGGGACAGGGGCAGATACCTTC.

At least ten counts were recorded for this clone. The gene calls are TRBV5-6 and TRBJ2-5; no clear D. Germline-derived CDR1 and CDR2 are SGHDT and YYEEEE. V was trimmed by 0 bases and J by 7 bases, leaving 10 bases between them. The CDR3 sequence is 13 residues long. The CDR3 protein is CASSLVLPGTQYF. The CDR3 DNA follows: TGTGCCAGCAGCTTGGTGCTACCGGGGACCCAGTACTTC.

The V call is TRBV5-4, the J call TRBJ2-1; D is unclear. Looked up from germline, CDR1 is SGHNT and CDR2 is YYREEE (reference sequence). Trimming cost V 3 bases and J 8 bases, with 12 bases left between them. The CDR3 length is 13 residues. The CDR3 region has the DNA TGTGCCAGCAGCTCCTCCTCTGGCTATGAGCAGTTCTTC. Translating it yields CASSSSSGYEQFF.

In its sample, this clone was seen once. This chain joins TRBV4-2 and TRBJ2-5; 8 bases are shared with TRBD1. The V gene's germline CDR1 is LGHNA and CDR2 YNFKEQ. The CDR3 is 16 residues long. V trimming: 1 base; J trimming: 4 bases; junction bases outside the gene matches: 8. In DNA form, the CDR3 reads TGTGCCAGCAGCCAAGGATTTCAGGGGGCGAGAGAGACCCAGTACTTC. Amino acid sequence: CASSQGFQGARETQYF.

The V and J genes are TRBV5-1 and TRBJ2-7, with D possibly TRBD1 on 6 matching bases. Trimming stripped 4 bases from V and 0 bases from J, with 35 bases between. CDR3 length equals 22 residues. The germline CDR1 and CDR2 sequences are SGHRS and YFSETQ. For the CDR3, the DNA is TGCGCCAGCAGCACACGGGAATTGCCGGACAGTAGGTCGGAAAGAAGCTCCTACGAGCAGTACGTC. It is translated as CASSTRELPDSRSERSSYEQYV.

This clone was recorded once. V usage is TRBV9 and J usage is TRBJ2-3, with 7 bases lining up with TRBD2. This CDR3 comprises 17 residues. Germline V gene sequence: CDR1 SGDLS, CDR2 YYNGEE. J was trimmed by 4 bases and V by 0 bases; bases with no gene match: 11. DNA of the CDR3: TGTGCCAGCAGCGTAGCTATGGGAAGCGGGGCCCCAGATACGCAGTATTTT. Protein product: CASSVAMGSGAPDTQYF. The full variable domain, in which reference TRBV9 and TRBJ2-3 provide the parts outside the CDR3, is DSGVTQTPKHLITATGQRVTLRCSPRSGDLSVYWYQQSLDQGLQFLIQYYNGEERAKGNILERFSAQQFPDLHSELNLSSLELGDSALYFCASSVAMGSGAPDTQYFGPGTRLTVL.

V usage is TRBV4-1 and J usage is TRBJ1-6, with TRBD1 as a possible D gene (5 bases). Germline CDR1 reads MGHRA; CDR2 reads YSYEKL. This CDR3 has 15 residues. The germline V and J ends were trimmed by 3 bases and 10 bases, with 16 bases remaining between them. The CDR3 DNA reads as TGCGCCAGCAGCCAGGCGTCTAGGGGTAAGTCACCCCTCCACTTT. Protein product: CASSQASRGKSPLHF.

The gene calls are TRBV24-1 and TRBJ1-5, with D possibly being TRBD1 (5 bases). Germline CDR1 KGHDR, CDR2 SFDVKD. The CDR3 covers 15 residues. Trimming cost V 4 bases and J 4 bases, with 13 bases left between them. The CDR3 protein is CATSDPRQPNQPQHF. DNA for the CDR3: TGTGCCACCAGTGACCCCCGACAGCCTAATCAGCCCCAGCATTTT.

The CDR3 DNA follows: TGTGCCAGCAGTGAAACGGGATTGAACACTGAAGCTTTCTTT. Translated, it gives CASSETGLNTEAFF. The V call is TRBV6-4, the J call TRBJ1-1, with D uncertain. Germline CDR1 MRHNA, CDR2 SNTAGT. The CDR3 totals 14 residues. Trimming took off 3 bases at V and 0 bases at J, with 8 bases between the two ends.

This sequence joins TRBV5-3 and TRBJ2-7, with 8 bases identical to TRBD1. TRBV5-3 is noted as an ORF with a role that remains uncertain. This CDR3 contains 18 residues. Losses at the gene ends were 6 bases for V and 2 bases for J; bases not matched to a gene: 19. CDR3 in amino acids: CARTSARKLPTGAYEQYV. CDR3 in DNA: TGTGCCAGAACATCGGCCCGCAAACTTCCGACAGGGGCCTACGAGCAGTACGTC.

The rearrangement links TRBV2 to TRBJ1-4, with 8 nucleotides matching TRBD1. The CDR3 covers 14 residues. Germline loops: CDR1 SNHLY, CDR2 FYNNEI. J lost 7 bases, V lost 7 bases, and 8 bases had no gene match. CDR3 region: CASTKGTGPEKLFF. In nucleotides, the CDR3 is TGTGCCAGCACCAAGGGGACAGGACCTGAAAAACTGTTTTTT.

The chain joins TRBV2 to TRBJ2-1; 8 bases fit TRBD2. Germline CDR1 is SNHLY and CDR2 is FYNNEI. V lost 8 bases to trimming and J lost 8 bases; unmatched junction nucleotides: 14. This CDR3 has 15 amino acids. The CDR3 is CASVLQGTRGDEQFF. DNA of the CDR3: TGTGCCAGCGTTCTGCAAGGGACTAGGGGGGATGAGCAGTTCTTC.

Only a few counts were recorded for this clone. The chain links TRBV3-1 (or the pseudogene TRBV3-2) to TRBJ2-7; the match to TRBD1 covers 8 bases. This CDR3 is 14 amino acids long. J gave up 2 bases and V 3 bases, and 3 bases lay outside the gene matches. The V gene's germline CDR1 is LGHDT and CDR2 YNNKEL (reference sequence). The CDR3 sequence is CASSQTGAPYEQYV. The CDR3 nucleotides are TGTGCCAGCAGCCAGACAGGGGCGCCCTACGAGCAGTACGTC.

This chain links TRBV28 with TRBJ1-3, with no clear D. Germline-derived CDR1 and CDR2 are MDHEN and SYDVKM. The CDR3 extends over 12 amino acids. The V gene lost 6 bases and the J gene lost 6 bases, with 9 bases spanning the gap. CDR3 in amino acids: CASSLVPNTIYF. CDR3 coding DNA: TGTGCCAGCAGCCTTGTTCCAAACACCATATATTTT.

This chain's CDR3 is CASSYTINYGYTF. The CDR3 DNA sequence: TGTGCCAGCAGTTACACAATAAACTATGGCTACACCTTC. The genes are TRBV6-5 and TRBJ1-2; D unclear. CDR1 is MNHEY and CDR2 is SVGAGI in the germline V gene. CDR3 length: 13 amino acids. Trimming shortened V by 2 bases and J by 2 bases, and 6 bases separated the two germline ends.

The sample holds a few counts of this clone. The CDR3 DNA reads TGTGCCAGCAGCCAAGGCCGGGTCAAGACTAACTATGGCTACACCTTC. It yields the protein CASSQGRVKTNYGYTF. This chain connects TRBV3-1 (or the pseudogene TRBV3-2) to TRBJ1-2; D remains ambiguous. This CDR3 contains 16 residues. With 1 base removed from V and 0 bases from J, the gap between germline ends came to 12 bases. Germline CDR1 and CDR2: LGHDT and YNNKEL (reference sequence).

In this sample, this clone turned up many times. The rearrangement joins TRBV14 to TRBJ2-5; 8 bases line up with TRBD1. Per germline, CDR1 SGHDN and CDR2 FVKESK. This CDR3 region has 18 residues. The trim removed 4 bases at V and 2 bases at J, leaving 15 bases unmatched. As DNA, the CDR3 is TGTGCCAGCAGCCCCCATACCCGGGACAGGTTTACACAAGAGACCCAGTACTTC. Its translation: CASSPHTRDRFTQETQYF.

In this sample, this clone turned up a few times. The same CDR3 can be traced to other DNA sequences in this sample. The CDR3 reads CASSTGTGVEKLFF. The DNA of the CDR3 is TGTGCCAGCTCCACCGGGACAGGGGTGGAAAAACTGTTTTTT. The chain combines TRBV18 with TRBJ1-4, with TRBD1 matching 10 bases. CDR1 and CDR2 (germline): KGHSH, LQKENI. V dropped 6 bases and J dropped 8; count of bases not matched to a gene: 6. The CDR3 sequence is 14 residues long.

This clone was counted between two and nine times. The chain links TRBV6-4 to TRBJ1-2; the D gene is possibly TRBD1 (5 bases). The CDR3 loop spans 13 amino acids. V was shortened by 2 bases and J by 5 bases, with 9 bases between the two germline ends. Germline lookup yields CDR1 MRHNA and CDR2 SNTAGT. The CDR3 nucleotides read TGTGCCAGCAGTGACGGCAGGGAATATGGCTACACCTTC. Protein: CASSDGREYGYTF.

This clone was counted a few times. This sequence joins TRBV4-1 and TRBJ2-1, with unresolved D. Germline CDR1 and CDR2: MGHRA and YSYEKL. CDR3 length: 13 residues. V shed 2 bases and J shed 8 bases, with 10 bases lying between them. CDR3 coding DNA: TGCGCCAGCAGCCAACCCAGTTCCGATGAGCAGTTCTTC. This encodes CASSQPSSDEQFF.

J is TRBJ2-6 and V is TRBV18, with a weak D call TRBD1 (5 bases). The CDR3 length is 16 residues. Germline V CDR1 and CDR2: KGHSH, LQKENI. Trimming took 3 bases from V and 0 from J, leaving 9 bases between them. CDR3 in DNA: TGTGCCAGCTCACCCGACAGACTCTCTGGGGCCAACGTCCTGACTTTC. This sequence encodes CASSPDRLSGANVLTF.

The J gene is TRBJ1-1, the V gene TRBV10-2; possible D gene TRBD1, 5 bases. Per germline, CDR1 WSHSY and CDR2 SAAADI. The CDR3 is 13 residues long. V gave up 10 bases and J gave up 4 bases, with 16 bases separating them. This CDR3 reads CAIWGRGGTEAFF. In DNA, the CDR3 is TGCGCCATCTGGGGTCGGGGGGGCACTGAAGCTTTCTTT.

In its sample, this clone was seen a few times. The chain has TRBV12-3 or TRBV12-4 and TRBJ1-2; the D gene is possibly TRBD1 (5 bases). The CDR3 contains 11 residues. V gave up 7 bases and J gave up 8 bases, with 11 bases separating them. The chain's CDR3 is CASTNPGGYTF. Written as DNA, the CDR3 is TGTGCCAGCACCAACCCAGGGGGCTACACCTTC.

The chain recombines TRBV2 with TRBJ2-3, with 7 nucleotides matching TRBD1. Germline-derived CDR1 and CDR2 are SNHLY and FYNNEI. The CDR3 loop spans 15 amino acids. The junction had 9 bases not matched to a gene; V was cut back by 4 bases and J by 5 bases. CDR3 nucleotides: TGTGCCAGCAGTGTGCAGGGACAGAAAGGAGATACGCAGTATTTT. Its protein product is CASSVQGQKGDTQYF.

V and J are TRBV2 and TRBJ1-5, with no clear D. The germline V gene has CDR1 SNHLY and CDR2 FYNNEI. V was trimmed by 7 bases and J by 0 bases, leaving 10 bases between them. The CDR3 runs to 14 residues. CDR3 DNA: TGTGCCAGCACCTGGAGGTATAGCAATCAGCCCCAGCATTTT. Its translation is CASTWRYSNQPQHF.

The rearrangement links TRBV28 to TRBJ1-6; 8 bases agree with TRBD1. Germline lookup yields CDR1 MDHEN and CDR2 SYDVKM. V shed 4 bases, J shed 13 bases, and the junction held 9 bases outside the gene matches. The CDR3 covers 14 residues. DNA of the CDR3: TGTGCCAGCAGTTCTCCGGGACAGGTAAAGCCCCTCCACTTT. This sequence encodes CASSSPGQVKPLHF. Drawing the rest from reference TRBV28 and TRBJ1-6, the complete variable domain is DVKVTQSSRYLVKRTGEKVFLECVQDMDHENMFWYRQDPGLGLRLIYFSYDVKMKEKGDIPEGYSVSREKKERFSLILESASTNQTSMYLCASSSPGQVKPLHFGNGTRLTVT.

The chain carries TRBV9 and TRBJ1-2, with TRBD1 identical over 9 bases. V gave up 0 bases and J gave up 5 bases; unmatched junction bases: 8. The germline gives CDR1 SGDLS, CDR2 YYNGEE. This CDR3 comprises 16 residues. CDR3 in amino acids: CASSVARDREGYGYTF. In nucleotides, the CDR3 is TGTGCCAGCAGCGTAGCCCGGGACAGGGAAGGTTATGGCTACACCTTC.

This chain connects TRBV21-1 to TRBJ1-2; the D call of TRBD1 is as the table states it, not checked on the DNA. TRBV21-1 is tagged as a pseudogene. The CDR3 loop spans 13 amino acids. The CDR3: CASRTGTFYGYTF. Here the CDR3 DNA reads TGTGCCAGCAGGACCGGGACATTTTATGGCTACACCTTC.

The chain uses TRBV27 and TRBJ1-1; D gene uncertain. Germline CDR1 reads MNHEY; CDR2 reads SMNVEV (reference sequence). This CDR3 region has 13 residues. Trimming shortened V by 5 bases and J by 2 bases, and 9 bases separated the two germline ends. The CDR3 DNA sequence: TGTGCCAGCAGTGCGCAACTAAACACTGAAGCTTTCTTT. Translating gives CASSAQLNTEAFF.

The rearrangement links TRBV7-6 to TRBJ2-2; D not certain. The CDR3 contains 13 residues. The germline gives CDR1 SGHVS, CDR2 FNYEAQ. V lost 2 bases and J lost 4, with 5 bases in between. CDR3 nucleotide sequence: TGTGCCAGCAGCTTACTTTCCACCGGGGAGCTGTTTTTT. Its protein product is CASSLLSTGELFF.

This chain joins TRBV5-4 and TRBJ1-5; D unresolved. From germline, CDR1 is SGHNT and CDR2 YYREEE (reference sequence). The CDR3 length is 14 residues. V dropped 2 bases and J dropped 5 bases, with 11 bases sitting between them. The CDR3, as DNA: TGTGCCAGCAGCTTAGAGGGAGGTGATCAGCCCCAGCATTTT. This gives the protein CASSLEGGDQPQHF.

The chain recombines TRBV10-3 with TRBJ1-5, with a weak D call TRBD1 (6 bases). V lost 4 bases and J lost 1, with 8 bases in between. Germline V gene data show CDR1 as ENHRY and CDR2 as SYGVKD. The CDR3 covers 14 residues. This CDR3 reads CAISVTGSNQPQHF. The CDR3 nucleotides read TGTGCCATCAGTGTCACAGGGAGCAATCAGCCCCAGCATTTT.